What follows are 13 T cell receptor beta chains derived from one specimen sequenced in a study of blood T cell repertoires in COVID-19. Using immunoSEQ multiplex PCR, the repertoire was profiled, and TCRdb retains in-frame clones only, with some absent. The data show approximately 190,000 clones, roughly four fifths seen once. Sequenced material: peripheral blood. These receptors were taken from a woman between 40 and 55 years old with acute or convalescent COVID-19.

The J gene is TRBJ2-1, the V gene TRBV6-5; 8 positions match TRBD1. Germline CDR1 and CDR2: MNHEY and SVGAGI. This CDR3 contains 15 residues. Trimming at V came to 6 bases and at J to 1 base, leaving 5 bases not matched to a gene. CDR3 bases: TGTGCCAGCAGCTCCGGACAGGGATCCTACAATGAGCAGTTCTTC. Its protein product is CASSSGQGSYNEQFF.

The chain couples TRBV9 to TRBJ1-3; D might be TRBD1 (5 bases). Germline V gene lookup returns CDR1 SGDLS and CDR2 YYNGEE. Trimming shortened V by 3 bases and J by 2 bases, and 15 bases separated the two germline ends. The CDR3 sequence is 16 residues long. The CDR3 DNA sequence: TGTGCCAGCAGCGCGAGTGTGGGGGAGGCTGGAAACACCATATATTTT. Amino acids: CASSASVGEAGNTIYF.

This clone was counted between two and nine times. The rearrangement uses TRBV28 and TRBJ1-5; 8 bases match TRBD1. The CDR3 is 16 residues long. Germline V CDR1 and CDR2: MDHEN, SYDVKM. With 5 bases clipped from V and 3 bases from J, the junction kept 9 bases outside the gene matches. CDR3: CASSPPRTGNNQPQHF. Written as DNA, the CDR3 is TGTGCCAGCAGTCCCCCGAGGACAGGGAACAATCAGCCCCAGCATTTT.

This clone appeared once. CDR3 sequence reads: CASSPGLTEAFF. DNA of the CDR3: TGTGCCAGCTCACCGGGACTCACTGAAGCTTTCTTT. V gene TRBV18 combines with J gene TRBJ1-1, with a possible D match to TRBD1 (5 bases). Trimming pared 3 bases from V and 4 bases from J, leaving 6 bases between. This CDR3 comprises 12 residues. Germline loops: CDR1 KGHSH, CDR2 LQKENI. The full variable domain, its missing parts supplied by reference TRBV18 and TRBJ1-1, is NAGVMQNPRHLVRRRGQEARLRCSPMKGHSHVYWYRQLPEEGLKFMVYLQKENIIDESGMPKERFSAEFPKEGPSILRIQQVVRGDSAAYFCASSPGLTEAFFGQGTRLTVV.

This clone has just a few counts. The CDR3 coding sequence is TGTGCCAGCAGGGGGGGGTTCAATCAGCCCCAGCATTTT. Translated, it gives CASRGGFNQPQHF. The V gene is TRBV2, the J gene TRBJ1-5, with a weak D call TRBD1 (5 bases). CDR1 is SNHLY and CDR2 is FYNNEI in the germline V gene. The CDR3 sequence is 13 residues long. With 6 bases removed from V and 3 bases from J, the gap between germline ends came to 9 bases.

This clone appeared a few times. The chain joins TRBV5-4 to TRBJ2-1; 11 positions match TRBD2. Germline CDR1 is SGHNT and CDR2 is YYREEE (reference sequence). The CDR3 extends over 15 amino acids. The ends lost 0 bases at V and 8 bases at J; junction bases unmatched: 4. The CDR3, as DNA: TGTGCCAGCAGCTTGGTAGCGGGGGGGCCGGATGAGCAGTTCTTC. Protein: CASSLVAGGPDEQFF.

The CDR3 region has the DNA TGTGCTTCCTCCGCAGTCCCAAACACTGAAGCTTTCTTT. Protein: CASSAVPNTEAFF. The J gene is TRBJ1-1, the V gene TRBV7-7; unclear D gene. Germline assignment: CDR1 SSHAT and CDR2 FNYEAQ (reference sequence). The CDR3 runs to 13 residues.

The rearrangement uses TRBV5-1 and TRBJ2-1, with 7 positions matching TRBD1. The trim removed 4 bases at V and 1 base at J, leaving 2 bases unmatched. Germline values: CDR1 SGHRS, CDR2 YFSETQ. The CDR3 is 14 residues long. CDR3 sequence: CASSMGQSYNEQFF. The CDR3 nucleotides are TGCGCCAGCAGCATGGGACAGTCCTACAATGAGCAGTTCTTC. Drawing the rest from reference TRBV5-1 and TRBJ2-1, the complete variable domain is KAGVTQTPRYLIKTRGQQVTLSCSPISGHRSVSWYQQTPGQGLQFLFEYFSETQRNKGNFPGRFSGRQFSNSRSEMNVSTLELGDSALYLCASSMGQSYNEQFFGPGTRLTVL.

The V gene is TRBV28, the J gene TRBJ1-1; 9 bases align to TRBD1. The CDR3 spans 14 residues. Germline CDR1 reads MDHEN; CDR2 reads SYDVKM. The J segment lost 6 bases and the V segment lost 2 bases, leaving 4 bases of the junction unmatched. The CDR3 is CASSLSGTGSEAFF. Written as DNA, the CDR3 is TGTGCCAGCAGTTTAAGCGGGACAGGGTCTGAAGCTTTCTTT.

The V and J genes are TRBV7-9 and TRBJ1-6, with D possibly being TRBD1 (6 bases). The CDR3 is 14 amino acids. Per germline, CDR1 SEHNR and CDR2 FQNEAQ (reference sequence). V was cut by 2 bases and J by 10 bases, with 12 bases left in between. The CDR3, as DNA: TGTGCCAGCAGCTTAAGCGGGACACACTCACCCCTCCACTTT. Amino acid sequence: CASSLSGTHSPLHF.

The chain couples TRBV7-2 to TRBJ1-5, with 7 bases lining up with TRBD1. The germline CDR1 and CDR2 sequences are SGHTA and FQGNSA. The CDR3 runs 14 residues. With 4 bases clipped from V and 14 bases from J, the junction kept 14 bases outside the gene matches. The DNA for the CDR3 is TGTGCCAGCAGCTCCGACAGGGAGGAGGGGACAAAGCATTTT. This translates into CASSSDREEGTKHF.

CDR3 nucleotide sequence: TGCGCCAGCAGCTGGGGCGGGGGGAGTCACACCGGGGAGCTGTTTTTT. Translated, it gives CASSWGGGSHTGELFF. V and J are TRBV5-1 and TRBJ2-2; 8 positions match TRBD2. The CDR3 spans 16 residues. After removal of 3 bases from V and 3 bases from J, the junction contained 7 bases not matched to a gene. From germline, CDR1 is SGHRS and CDR2 YFSETQ.

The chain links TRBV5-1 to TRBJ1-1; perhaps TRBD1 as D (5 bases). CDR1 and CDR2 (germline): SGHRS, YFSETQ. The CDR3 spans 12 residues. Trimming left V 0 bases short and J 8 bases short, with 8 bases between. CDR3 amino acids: CASSLGQGEAFF. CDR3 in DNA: TGCGCCAGCAGCTTGGGCCAGGGCGAAGCTTTCTTT.